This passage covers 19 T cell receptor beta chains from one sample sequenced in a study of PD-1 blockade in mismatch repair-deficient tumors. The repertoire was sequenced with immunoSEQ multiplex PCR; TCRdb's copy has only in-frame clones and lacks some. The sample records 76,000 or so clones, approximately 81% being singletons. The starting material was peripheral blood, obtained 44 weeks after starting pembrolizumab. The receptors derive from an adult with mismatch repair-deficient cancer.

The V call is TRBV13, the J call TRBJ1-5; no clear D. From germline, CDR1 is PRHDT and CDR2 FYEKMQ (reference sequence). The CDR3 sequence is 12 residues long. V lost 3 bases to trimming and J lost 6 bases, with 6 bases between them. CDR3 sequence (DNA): TGTGCCAGCAGCTTGGTCGGTCAGCCCCAGCATTTT. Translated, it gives CASSLVGQPQHF.

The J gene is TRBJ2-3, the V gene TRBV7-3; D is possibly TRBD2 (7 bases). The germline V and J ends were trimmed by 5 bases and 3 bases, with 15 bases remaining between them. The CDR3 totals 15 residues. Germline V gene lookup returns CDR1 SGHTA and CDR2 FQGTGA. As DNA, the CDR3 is TGTGCCAGCAGCCCCCGGGGGAGGGGGACAGATACGCAGTATTTT. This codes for CASSPRGRGTDTQYF.

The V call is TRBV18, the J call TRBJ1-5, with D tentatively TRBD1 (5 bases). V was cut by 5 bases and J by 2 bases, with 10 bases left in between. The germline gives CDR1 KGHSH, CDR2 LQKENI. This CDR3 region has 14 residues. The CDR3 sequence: CASSVDNGNQPQHF. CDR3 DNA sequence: TGTGCCAGCTCAGTGGACAATGGCAATCAGCCCCAGCATTTT.

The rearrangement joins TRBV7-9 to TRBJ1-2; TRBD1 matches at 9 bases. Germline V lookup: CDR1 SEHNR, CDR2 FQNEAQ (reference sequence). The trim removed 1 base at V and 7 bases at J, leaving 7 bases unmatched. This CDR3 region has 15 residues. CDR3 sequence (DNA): TGTGCCAGCAGCTTAGACAGGGGGCATATTCGTGGCTACACCTTC. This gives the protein CASSLDRGHIRGYTF.

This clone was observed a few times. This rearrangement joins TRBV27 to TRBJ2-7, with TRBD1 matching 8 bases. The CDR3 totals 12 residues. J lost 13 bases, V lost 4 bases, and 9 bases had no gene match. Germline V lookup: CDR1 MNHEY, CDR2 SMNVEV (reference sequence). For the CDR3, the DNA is TGTGCCAGCAGTTCGGACCAGGGGGCTAATTACTTC. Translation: CASSSDQGANYF.

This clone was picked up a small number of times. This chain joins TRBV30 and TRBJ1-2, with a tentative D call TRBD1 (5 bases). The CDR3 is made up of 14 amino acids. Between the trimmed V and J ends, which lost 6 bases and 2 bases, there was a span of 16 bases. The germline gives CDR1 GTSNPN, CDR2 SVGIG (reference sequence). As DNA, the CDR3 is TGTGCCTGTGGCCTTGGGGGTGGGAACTATGGCTACACCTTC. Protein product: CACGLGGGNYGYTF.

The CDR3 loop reads CASGLTGATIHNEQFF. Written as DNA, the CDR3 is TGTGCTAGTGGTTTGACGGGCGCGACAATCCACAATGAGCAGTTCTTC. The rearrangement uses TRBV12-5 and TRBJ2-1; D is undetermined. V lost 2 bases to trimming and J lost 5 bases, with 16 bases between them. CDR1 and CDR2 (germline): LGHNT, FRNRAP. The CDR3 consists of 16 residues.

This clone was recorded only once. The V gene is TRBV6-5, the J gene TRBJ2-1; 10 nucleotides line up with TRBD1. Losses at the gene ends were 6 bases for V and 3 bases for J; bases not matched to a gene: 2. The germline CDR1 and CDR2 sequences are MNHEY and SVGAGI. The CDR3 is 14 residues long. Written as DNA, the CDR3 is TGTGCCAGCAGCGGGACAGGGGACTACAATGAGCAGTTCTTC. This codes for CASSGTGDYNEQFF.

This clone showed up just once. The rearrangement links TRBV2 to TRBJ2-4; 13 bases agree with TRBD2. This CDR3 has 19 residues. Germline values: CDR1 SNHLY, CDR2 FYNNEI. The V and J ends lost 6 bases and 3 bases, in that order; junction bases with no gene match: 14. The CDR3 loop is CASSELAGGLVGVKNIQYF. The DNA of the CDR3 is TGTGCCAGCAGCGAACTAGCGGGAGGGCTGGTTGGGGTCAAAAACATTCAGTACTTC.

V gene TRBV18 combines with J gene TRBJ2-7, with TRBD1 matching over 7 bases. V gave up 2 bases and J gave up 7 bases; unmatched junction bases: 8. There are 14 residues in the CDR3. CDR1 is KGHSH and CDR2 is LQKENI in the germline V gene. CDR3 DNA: TGTGCCAGCTCACCAAACGGGGACAGCTGGGAGCAGTACTTC. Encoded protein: CASSPNGDSWEQYF.

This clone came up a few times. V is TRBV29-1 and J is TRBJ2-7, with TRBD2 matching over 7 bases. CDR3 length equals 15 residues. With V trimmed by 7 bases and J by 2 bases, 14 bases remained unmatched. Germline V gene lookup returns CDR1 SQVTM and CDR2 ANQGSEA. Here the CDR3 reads CSAEGGSGGTYEQYF. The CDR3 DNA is TGCAGCGCCGAAGGTGGGTCGGGAGGAACCTACGAGCAGTACTTC.

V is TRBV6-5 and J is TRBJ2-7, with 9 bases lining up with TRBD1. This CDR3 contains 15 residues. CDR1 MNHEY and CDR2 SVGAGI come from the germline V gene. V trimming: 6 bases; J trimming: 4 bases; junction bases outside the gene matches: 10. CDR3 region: CASSRDRDTSYEQYF. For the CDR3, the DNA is TGTGCCAGCAGCCGGGACAGGGATACAAGTTACGAGCAGTACTTC.

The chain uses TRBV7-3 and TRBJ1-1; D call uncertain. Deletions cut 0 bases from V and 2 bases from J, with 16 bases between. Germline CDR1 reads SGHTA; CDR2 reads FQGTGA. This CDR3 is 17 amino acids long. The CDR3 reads CASSLTSRKGGNTEAFF. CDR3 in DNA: TGTGCCAGCAGCTTAACCAGCAGGAAGGGTGGCAACACTGAAGCTTTCTTT.

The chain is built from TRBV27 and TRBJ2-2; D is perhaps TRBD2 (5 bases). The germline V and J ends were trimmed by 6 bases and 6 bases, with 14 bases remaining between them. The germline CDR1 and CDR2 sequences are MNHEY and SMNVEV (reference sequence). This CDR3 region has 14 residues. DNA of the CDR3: TGTGCCAGCAGAGGCTCTAGCTCTGCCGGGGAGCTGTTTTTT. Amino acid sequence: CASRGSSSAGELFF.

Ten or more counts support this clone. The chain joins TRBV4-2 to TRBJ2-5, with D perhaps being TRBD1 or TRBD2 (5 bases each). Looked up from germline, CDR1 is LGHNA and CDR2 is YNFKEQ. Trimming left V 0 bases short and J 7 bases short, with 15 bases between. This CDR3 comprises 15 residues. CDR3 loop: CASSQDRDGAGTQYF. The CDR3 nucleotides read TGTGCCAGCAGCCAAGATAGGGACGGCGCAGGGACCCAGTACTTC.

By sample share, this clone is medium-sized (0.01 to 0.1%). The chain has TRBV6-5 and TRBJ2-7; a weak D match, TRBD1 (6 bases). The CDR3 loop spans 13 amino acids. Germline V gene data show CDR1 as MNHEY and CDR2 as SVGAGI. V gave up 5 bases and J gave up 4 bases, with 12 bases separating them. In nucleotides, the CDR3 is TGTGCCAGCAGTCTGCAGGGGAAGTACGAGCAGTACTTC. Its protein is CASSLQGKYEQYF.

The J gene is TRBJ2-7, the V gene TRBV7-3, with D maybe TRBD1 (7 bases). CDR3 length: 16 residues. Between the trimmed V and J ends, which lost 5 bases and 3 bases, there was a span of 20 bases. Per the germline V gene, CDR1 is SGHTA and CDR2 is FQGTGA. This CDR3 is CASSPQGGLFNYEQYF. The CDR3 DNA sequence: TGTGCCAGCAGCCCCCAGGGGGGCCTTTTCAACTACGAGCAGTACTTC.

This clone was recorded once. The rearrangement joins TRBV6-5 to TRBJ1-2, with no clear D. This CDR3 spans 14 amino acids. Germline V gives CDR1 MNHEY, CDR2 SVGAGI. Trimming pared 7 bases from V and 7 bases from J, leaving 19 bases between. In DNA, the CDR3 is TGTGCCAGCAACCCCAGGCCCGACCTGTTTGGCTACACCTTC. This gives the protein CASNPRPDLFGYTF.

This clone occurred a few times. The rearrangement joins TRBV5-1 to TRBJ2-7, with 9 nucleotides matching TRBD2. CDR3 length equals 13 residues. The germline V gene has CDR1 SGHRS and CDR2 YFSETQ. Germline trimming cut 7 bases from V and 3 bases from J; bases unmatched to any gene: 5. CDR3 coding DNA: TGCGCCAGCTCTAGCGGGACCGACTACGAGCAGTACTTC. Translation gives CASSSGTDYEQYF.